These 12 T cell receptor beta chains originate from one sample sequenced in a study of blood T cell repertoires in COVID-19. Repertoires were generated with immunoSEQ multiplex PCR, while TCRdb's copy carries only in-frame clones and drops some. Counted here are about 130,000 clones, 75% to 90% occurring once; the ten biggest clones make up about 16%. Sequenced: peripheral blood. These receptors were taken from a woman between 45 and 60 years old who had recovered from COVID-19.

The rearrangement uses TRBV7-8 and TRBJ1-3; D uncertain. Germline values: CDR1 SGHVS, CDR2 FQNEAQ. The germline V and J ends were trimmed by 5 bases and 4 bases, with 15 bases remaining between them. The CDR3 consists of 15 residues. The CDR3 DNA reads TGTGCCAGCAGCCTCACGCGGGTACGAGGAAACACCATATATTTT. Amino acid sequence: CASSLTRVRGNTIYF.

This clone was recorded only once. The chain employs TRBV3-1 (or the pseudogene TRBV3-2) and TRBJ1-2, with 10 bases that match TRBD1. CDR1 and CDR2 from the germline V gene are LGHDT and YNNKEL (reference sequence). The CDR3 length is 15 residues. With 2 bases clipped from V and 4 bases from J, the junction kept 4 bases outside the gene matches. CDR3 nucleotide sequence: TGTGCCAGCAGCCAAAGACAGGGGGCTGGCTATGGCTACACCTTC. Protein: CASSQRQGAGYGYTF.

The rearrangement links TRBV7-9 to TRBJ2-1, with 10 bases fitting TRBD1. V was pared by 5 bases and J by 6 bases, with 10 bases of the junction left unmatched. The CDR3 loop spans 16 amino acids. Germline CDR1 SEHNR, CDR2 FQNEAQ (reference sequence). CDR3 sequence reads: CASSPGQGHRGNEQFF. The DNA of the CDR3 is TGTGCCAGCAGCCCGGGACAGGGGCACAGGGGCAATGAGCAGTTCTTC.

The J gene is TRBJ1-5, the V gene TRBV19, with 7 bases that match TRBD1. Germline lookup yields CDR1 LNHDA and CDR2 SQIVND (reference sequence). Trimming removed 6 bases from V and 3 bases from J; junction bases left unmatched: 8. The CDR3 sequence is 15 residues long. The chain's CDR3 is CASRIQGIDNQPQHF. The CDR3 DNA sequence: TGTGCCAGTAGGATACAGGGGATTGACAATCAGCCCCAGCATTTT. The whole variable domain, filled in from reference TRBV19 and TRBJ1-5, reads DGGITQSPKYLFRKEGQNVTLSCEQNLNHDAMYWYRQDPGQGLRLIYYSQIVNDFQKGDIAEGYSVSREKKESFPLTVTSAQKNPTAFYLCASRIQGIDNQPQHFGDGTRLSIL.

V and J are TRBV6-5 and TRBJ1-5; D gene uncertain. Trimming shortened V by 2 bases and J by 0 bases, and 8 bases separated the two germline ends. Looked up from germline, CDR1 is MNHEY and CDR2 is SVGAGI. The CDR3 loop spans 15 amino acids. The CDR3 sequence is CASSYGGYSNQPQHF. CDR3 nucleotides: TGTGCCAGCAGTTACGGAGGGTATAGCAATCAGCCCCAGCATTTT.

This chain connects TRBV3-1 (or the pseudogene TRBV3-2) to TRBJ2-1, with 8 positions matching TRBD2. V gave up 0 bases and J gave up 0 bases; unmatched junction bases: 4. CDR3 length: 17 amino acids. Germline V lookup: CDR1 LGHDT, CDR2 YNNKEL (reference sequence). The CDR3 DNA sequence: TGTGCCAGCAGCCAAGAACTAGCGGCCAGCTCCTACAATGAGCAGTTCTTC. Its protein is CASSQELAASSYNEQFF.

The V call is TRBV18, the J call TRBJ1-4; no reliable D call. This CDR3 has 13 amino acids. The germline CDR1 and CDR2 sequences are KGHSH and LQKENI. With 3 bases removed from V and 10 bases from J, the gap between germline ends came to 12 bases. CDR3 sequence reads: CASSPAEDGKLFF. The CDR3 nucleotides read TGTGCCAGCTCACCGGCGGAGGATGGAAAACTGTTTTTT.

This clone was observed once. The gene calls are TRBV5-5 and TRBJ2-2; TRBD2 might be the D (5 bases). CDR3 length: 17 amino acids. From germline, CDR1 is SGHKS and CDR2 YYEKEE (reference sequence). Trimming left V 4 bases short and J 4 bases short, with 20 bases between. The chain's CDR3 is CASSPRLRGMGTGELFF. In DNA, the CDR3 is TGTGCCAGCAGCCCACGGCTTCGGGGTATGGGCACCGGGGAGCTGTTTTTT.

The J gene is TRBJ1-2, the V gene TRBV14, with TRBD1 matching 9 bases. Looked up from germline, CDR1 is SGHDN and CDR2 is FVKESK. The CDR3 runs 16 residues. The V and J ends lost 4 bases and 4 bases, in that order; junction bases with no gene match: 10. CDR3 coding DNA: TGTGCCAGCAGCCCGGGACAGGGAACGAGGAGCTATGGCTACACCTTC. The encoded protein is CASSPGQGTRSYGYTF.

J is TRBJ1-4 and V is TRBV6-5, with D perhaps matching TRBD1 (5 bases). CDR1 MNHEY and CDR2 SVGAGI come from the germline V gene. This CDR3 region has 14 residues. Trimming removed 6 bases at V and 6 bases at J, with 14 bases between. The CDR3 protein is CASRFREVDEKLFF. As DNA, the CDR3 is TGTGCCAGCAGATTCAGGGAAGTCGATGAAAAACTGTTTTTT.

The rearrangement links TRBV5-1 to TRBJ2-7, with 13 bases lining up with TRBD2. The CDR3 spans 15 residues. Per germline, CDR1 SGHRS and CDR2 YFSETQ. With 5 bases clipped from V and 2 bases from J, the junction kept 4 bases outside the gene matches. CDR3 in amino acids: CASSYGTSGTYEQYF. In DNA, the CDR3 is TGCGCCAGCAGTTACGGGACTAGCGGGACCTACGAGCAGTACTTC.

This chain uses TRBV12-3 or TRBV12-4 with TRBJ2-6; D is uncertain. Trimming cost V 7 bases and J 4 bases, with 5 bases left between them. CDR3 length: 12 residues. The CDR3: CASTGGANVLTF. CDR3 nucleotide sequence: TGTGCCAGCACCGGGGGGGCCAACGTCCTGACTTTC.